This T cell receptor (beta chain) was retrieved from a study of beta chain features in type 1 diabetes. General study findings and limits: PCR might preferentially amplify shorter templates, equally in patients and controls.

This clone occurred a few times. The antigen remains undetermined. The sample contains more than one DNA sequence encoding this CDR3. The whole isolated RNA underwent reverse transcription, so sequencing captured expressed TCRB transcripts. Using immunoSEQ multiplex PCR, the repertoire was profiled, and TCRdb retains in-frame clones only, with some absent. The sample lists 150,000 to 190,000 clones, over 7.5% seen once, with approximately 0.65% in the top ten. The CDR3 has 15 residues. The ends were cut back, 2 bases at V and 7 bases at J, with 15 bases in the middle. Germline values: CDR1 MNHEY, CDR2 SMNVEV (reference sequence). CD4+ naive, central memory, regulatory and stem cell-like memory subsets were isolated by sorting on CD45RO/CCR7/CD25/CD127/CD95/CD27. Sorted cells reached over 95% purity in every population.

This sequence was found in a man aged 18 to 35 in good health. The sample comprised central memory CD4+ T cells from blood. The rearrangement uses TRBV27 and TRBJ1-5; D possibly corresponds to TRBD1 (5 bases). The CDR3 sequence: CASSLDSGLGQPQHF. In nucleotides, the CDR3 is TGTGCCAGCAGTTTAGATTCAGGGCTGGGACAGCCCCAGCATTTT.